A selection of T cell receptor beta chains follows, all from one sample in a study of T cells after yellow fever vaccination. TCRdb independently ran MiXCR on the 5' RACE reads; one entry per CDR3 protein. The profile covers approximately 600,000 distinct CDR3 sequences, with about 12% appearing a single time and 15% taken by the ten largest. The sequenced sample was PBMCs, obtained on the day of the yellow fever booster vaccination. The source of these receptors is a man aged 30 to 45 who received the YFV17D yellow fever vaccine. The conserved cysteine and the conserved F or W are not part of the CDR3 here.

j_call: TRBJ1-1
v_call: TRBV6-5
cdr3_aa: ASSSIREGATEAF

j_call: TRBJ2-5
v_call: TRBV19
cdr3_aa: ASSIGNYRVAETQY

j_call: TRBJ1-2
v_call: TRBV7-8
cdr3_aa: ASSLALGVGYT

j_call: TRBJ1-1
v_call: TRBV5-8
cdr3_aa: ASSPLPGQQNTEAF

j_call: TRBJ2-2
v_call: TRBV9
cdr3_aa: ASSVEGRRELF

j_call: TRBJ2-7
v_call: TRBV12-3/TRBV12-4
cdr3_aa: ASSLGFRREALYEQY

j_call: TRBJ2-1
v_call: TRBV12-3/TRBV12-4
cdr3_aa: ASSFITSGNNEQF

j_call: TRBJ2-7
v_call: TRBV5-1
cdr3_aa: ASSKDSPYEQY

j_call: TRBJ2-6
v_call: TRBV11-2
cdr3_aa: ASSPRVLGAGSGANVLT

j_call: TRBJ2-2
v_call: TRBV7-8
cdr3_aa: ASSIMGRGTGELF

j_call: TRBJ2-1
v_call: TRBV7-2
cdr3_aa: ASSWGLAGGSSEQF

j_call: TRBJ1-1
v_call: TRBV7-2
cdr3_aa: ASSLSGGGVGAF

j_call: TRBJ2-7
v_call: TRBV28
cdr3_aa: ASSPLRGQKAYEQY

j_call: TRBJ2-7
v_call: TRBV18
cdr3_aa: ASSPFGTANDEQY

j_call: TRBJ2-3
v_call: TRBV6-1
cdr3_aa: ASRRLSGSTDTQY

j_call: TRBJ2-7
v_call: TRBV20-1
cdr3_aa: SADITGQSYEQY

j_call: TRBJ2-1
v_call: TRBV10-3
cdr3_aa: AIRPTSGGQSSYNEQF

j_call: TRBJ1-1
v_call: TRBV20-1
cdr3_aa: SASMNTEAF

j_call: TRBJ2-7
v_call: TRBV20-1
cdr3_aa: SARPQSYEQY

j_call: TRBJ2-1
v_call: TRBV20-1
cdr3_aa: SASGGKLRTNEQF

j_call: TRBJ1-3
v_call: TRBV20-1
cdr3_aa: SARANSRDRAGNTIY

j_call: TRBJ2-3
v_call: TRBV10-2
cdr3_aa: ASSAWDSSVTISTDTQY

j_call: TRBJ2-1
v_call: TRBV7-9
cdr3_aa: ASSPPQRAGPGYEQF

j_call: TRBJ2-3
v_call: TRBV20-1
cdr3_aa: SAAGHTDTQY

j_call: TRBJ2-5
v_call: TRBV10-3
cdr3_aa: AISEEVAGAETQY

j_call: TRBJ1-2
v_call: TRBV29-1
cdr3_aa: SVVGSQDRTNGYT

j_call: TRBJ2-7
v_call: TRBV5-4
cdr3_aa: ASRLEPVISYEQY

j_call: TRBJ2-7
v_call: TRBV28
cdr3_aa: ASSLWDRGSEQY

j_call: TRBJ2-4
v_call: TRBV23-1
cdr3_aa: ASSQLWGFGKNIQY

j_call: TRBJ2-7
v_call: TRBV29-1
cdr3_aa: SVFDPGQVYEQY

j_call: TRBJ1-1
v_call: TRBV5-1
cdr3_aa: ASSKQDYTEAF

j_call: TRBJ2-5
v_call: TRBV5-1
cdr3_aa: ASSRASGQETQY

j_call: TRBJ1-3
v_call: TRBV20-1
cdr3_aa: SARDRNTIY

j_call: TRBJ2-1
v_call: TRBV28
cdr3_aa: ASSSSGAPRSYNEQF

j_call: TRBJ2-7
v_call: TRBV7-2
cdr3_aa: ASSLGRAAEQY

j_call: TRBJ1-1
v_call: TRBV5-1
cdr3_aa: ASSSDRGRTEAF

j_call: TRBJ2-1
v_call: TRBV4-3
cdr3_aa: ASSQTGRLGPGEQF

j_call: TRBJ2-5
v_call: TRBV7-9
cdr3_aa: ASSPALGRSETQY

j_call: TRBJ2-7
v_call: TRBV6-1
cdr3_aa: ASRPTRGGEQY

j_call: TRBJ2-7
v_call: TRBV11-2
cdr3_aa: ASSLRLGGTYEQY

j_call: TRBJ2-1
v_call: TRBV28
cdr3_aa: ASGPVDSGAYNEQF

j_call: TRBJ2-5
v_call: TRBV18
cdr3_aa: ASTKLANRAGGTQY

j_call: TRBJ1-1
v_call: TRBV11-2
cdr3_aa: ASSFPGQGRYTEAF

j_call: TRBJ1-5
v_call: TRBV20-1
cdr3_aa: CARGNTSNQPQH

j_call: TRBJ2-1
v_call: TRBV20-1
cdr3_aa: SARFRTGNEQF

j_call: TRBJ2-7
v_call: TRBV7-2
cdr3_aa: ASRYTSGGIYEQY

j_call: TRBJ2-5
v_call: TRBV20-1
cdr3_aa: SARVPGARETQY

j_call: TRBJ1-5
v_call: TRBV20-1
cdr3_aa: CARVPRGGGNQPQH

j_call: TRBJ1-1
v_call: TRBV20-1
cdr3_aa: SALQVLNTEAF

j_call: TRBJ2-5
v_call: TRBV20-1
cdr3_aa: SASPGRAWEGTQETQY

j_call: TRBJ2-7
v_call: TRBV3-1
cdr3_aa: ASSQSGLAGASGNEQY

j_call: TRBJ2-1
v_call: TRBV9
cdr3_aa: ASSISLAGLSYNEQF

j_call: TRBJ2-3
v_call: TRBV19
cdr3_aa: ASKARASGRWGTDTQY

j_call: TRBJ1-5
v_call: TRBV9
cdr3_aa: ASSVDPGRNQPQH

j_call: TRBJ2-7
v_call: TRBV27
cdr3_aa: ASSRPTGKRNHEQY

j_call: TRBJ2-2
v_call: TRBV10-3
cdr3_aa: AMANSGGTGELF

j_call: TRBJ2-7
v_call: TRBV9
cdr3_aa: ASSVDPSGREQY

j_call: TRBJ2-7
v_call: TRBV7-9
cdr3_aa: ASSLLRGESGEQY

j_call: TRBJ2-7
v_call: TRBV24-1
cdr3_aa: ATSDMGEQY